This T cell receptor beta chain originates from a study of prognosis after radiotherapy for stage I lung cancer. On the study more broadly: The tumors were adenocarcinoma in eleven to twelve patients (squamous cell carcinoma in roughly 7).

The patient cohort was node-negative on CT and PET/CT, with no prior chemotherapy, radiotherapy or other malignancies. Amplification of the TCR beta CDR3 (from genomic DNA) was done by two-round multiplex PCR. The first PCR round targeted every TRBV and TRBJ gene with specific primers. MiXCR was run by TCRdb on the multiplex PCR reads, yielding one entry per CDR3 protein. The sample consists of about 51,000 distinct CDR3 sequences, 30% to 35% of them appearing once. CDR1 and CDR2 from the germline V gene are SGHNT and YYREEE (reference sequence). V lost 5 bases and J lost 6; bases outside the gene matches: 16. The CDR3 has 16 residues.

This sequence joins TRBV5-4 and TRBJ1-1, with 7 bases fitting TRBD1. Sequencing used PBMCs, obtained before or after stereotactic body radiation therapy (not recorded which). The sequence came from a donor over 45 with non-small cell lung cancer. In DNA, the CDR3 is TGTGCCAGCAGTCAAGAACAGGGGTCTTTCGGTCCTGAAGCTTTCTTT. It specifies CASSQEQGSFGPEAFF.